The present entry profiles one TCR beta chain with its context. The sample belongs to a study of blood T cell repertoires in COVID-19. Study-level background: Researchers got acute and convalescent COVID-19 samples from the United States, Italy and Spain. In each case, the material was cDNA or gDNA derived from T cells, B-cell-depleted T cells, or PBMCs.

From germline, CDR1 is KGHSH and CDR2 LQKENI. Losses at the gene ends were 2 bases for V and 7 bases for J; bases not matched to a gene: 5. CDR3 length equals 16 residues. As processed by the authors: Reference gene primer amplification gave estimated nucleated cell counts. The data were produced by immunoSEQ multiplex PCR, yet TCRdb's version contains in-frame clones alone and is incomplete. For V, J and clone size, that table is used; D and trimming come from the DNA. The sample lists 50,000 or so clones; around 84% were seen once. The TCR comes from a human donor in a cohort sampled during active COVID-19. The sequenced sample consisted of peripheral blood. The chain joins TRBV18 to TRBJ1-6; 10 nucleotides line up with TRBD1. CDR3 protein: CASSPGDRGGNSPLHF. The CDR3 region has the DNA TGTGCCAGCTCACCAGGGGACAGGGGCGGAAATTCACCCCTCCACTTT.